Listed here is a single TCR beta chain. This clone was detected only once. Its antigen target is currently unknown. The sample holds no much larger clone one base away, and base qualities are not on file. Patients with a history of autoimmune disease or receiving systemic immunosuppression were excluded from the trial. Peripheral blood for TCR sequencing was collected from all dose cohorts at baseline, on cycle 4 day 1, and on cycle 7 day 1. The samples were drawn from a first-in-human, open-label, multicenter phase I dose-escalation trial of ivuxolimab. Adults with locally advanced or metastatic melanoma, renal cell carcinoma, hepatocellular carcinoma or head and neck squamous cell carcinoma were enrolled in the trial. CD4+ and CD8+ T cells were sorted separately from peripheral blood before TCR sequencing. V is cut by 6 bases and J by 6 bases, and the space between the germline ends is 10 bases. Inclusive of the bounding cysteine and phenylalanine, the CDR3 is 11 residues long. Only the CDR3 part of the read is kept: 33 bases, read in frame from the first base. The germline V gene (reference sequence) gives CDR1 as DFQATT and CDR2 as SNEGSKA.

The sample comes from a study of OX40 agonist ivuxolimab in advanced cancers. Background on the whole study: Ivuxolimab was an agonistic, fully human IgG2 monoclonal antibody directed against OX40 (CD134), a costimulatory receptor. Patients were allowed to have had prior anti-PD-1, anti-PD-L1 or anti-CTLA-4 therapy, and around 37% of the dose-escalation patients had previously received checkpoint inhibitors. The purpose of peripheral TCRbeta sequencing was to test whether ivuxolimab changed TCR sequence diversity and led to clonal T-cell expansion. In the dose-escalation cohort, around four fifths of patients were male, and the mean age was approximately 64 years, with a range of roughly 20 to 80. Among the roughly 50 dose-escalation patients, around 20 had hepatocellular carcinoma, 15 or so melanoma, 9 renal cell carcinoma and 9 head and neck cancer. Three dose-escalation patients achieved partial responses, one with hepatocellular carcinoma and two with cutaneous melanoma. Intravenous ivuxolimab was administered to patients every 2 weeks at six dose levels: 0.01, 0.1, 0.3, 1.5, 3 and 10 mg/kg. The paper describes the monotherapy dose-escalation part (N of about 52 patients) of the phase I trial of ivuxolimab.

What the study reported, not specific to this receptor: In partial responders in the 0.1-3.0 mg/kg groups, normalized peripheral clonal expansion was found to be among the lowest, especially among CD8+ T cells. Low levels of normalized T-cell clonal expansion were also seen in some patients who did not respond. The antigen specificity of the peripheral T cells that underwent clonal expansion was not determined. At doses of 0.1 to 3.0 mg/kg, clonal expansion of both CD4+ and CD8+ blood T cells was observed from baseline to week 6. After ivuxolimab, CD8+ T cells had more expanded clones than CD4+ T cells on average.

Genomic DNA was extracted from sorted cells for sequencing of the TCRbeta CDR3 region. TCRbeta CDR3 regions were sequenced using the immunoSEQ Assay. The table comes from immuneACCESS by way of TCRdb, which keeps in-frame sequences with V and J called. Part of the clones is missing from these tables; in studies checked, under half for an unresolved V gene and the rest for unknown reasons. Here the sample has approximately 98,000 clones; approximately 90% occur a single time. The ten largest make up roughly 0.66% of the sample. The origin of this receptor is an adult with an advanced solid tumor such as melanoma, head and neck, liver or kidney cancer. The source material was CD4+ or CD8+ T cells sorted from blood, sampled in a trial of the OX40 agonist ivuxolimab. The sequence joins TRBV20-1 to TRBJ2-3, with the D gene not confidently named. The DNA sequence is given as TGCAGTGCCCCTGTGTGGGATACGCAGTATTTT. Translated, this is CSAPVWDTQYF.